This T cell receptor beta chain was documented in a study of cytomegalovirus exposure and HLA in healthy donors (TCRdb year 2017). In the study overall: An earlier analysis of some 500 of the donors reported 250 to 350 Gb of sequence data and 100 million to 140 million unique TCR beta sequences from about 179 million T cells. Approximately 300 gigabases of sequencing data and roughly 80 million unique TCR sequences made up an early release that covered nearly 650 HLA-typed donors. Of the approximately 400 genotyped donors, 81% were placed in the genetic ancestry cluster associated with self-reported Caucasian donors. The study was designed to test whether signatures of past pathogen exposure could be identified by cataloging public T cell receptors. The study profiled the T cell repertoires of 550 to 700 subjects by immunosequencing and related them to cytomegalovirus serostatus. Along with the approximately 650-subject first cohort, a separate validation cohort of over a hundred different subjects was used. The study combined high-throughput TCR immunosequencing, statistical association of individual TCRs with disease status, and machine learning to predict cytomegalovirus infection status. A later analysis re-examined previously published TCR beta repertoires from hundreds of donors and added high-resolution HLA genotyping to investigate patterns of TCR occurrence. Rather than using new phenotypic data, the later analysis identified candidate immune exposures from TCR beta sequences and from how often those sequences occurred across donors. To decide whether each TCR beta V gene segment behaved as functional or pseudogenic, an earlier analysis of some 570 of the donors relied on high-throughput TCR beta sequencing. Donor age, sex, ethnicity and CMV serostatus were compiled together with the repertoire data. A later genetic analysis used genome-wide SNP genotypes for about three fifths of the 666 donors, treating that subset as a discovery cohort. Every discovery cohort repertoire had been produced on one sequencing platform. Both class I and class II loci were covered by HLA typing, at four-digit resolution. Typing coverage differed by locus: A, B, C, DRB1 and DQB1 were typed in roughly 620-630 donors, DQA1 in 522, DPA1 in some 610, and DPB1 in just under 480. About five DR-DQ haplotypes were handled as single units for association and clustering because linkage in the cohort was strong. Among approximately 370 genotyped donors of the cohort, an average of around 220,000 unique TCR beta nucleotide sequences was sequenced per donor, of which about 19% were non-productive.

Trimming takes 4 bases off V and 0 bases off J; junction bases not matched to a gene: 18. The germline V gene encodes CDR1 SGHRS and CDR2 YFSETQ. The CDR3 runs 19 amino acids, cysteine and phenylalanine included. Of all the DNA, just the CDR3 is kept, 57 bases in frame from base 1. The study at large found these results: Because counts were too low, seventeen rarely observed V segments, including chromosome 9 orphons, were left out of the earlier analysis of 587 of the donors. The sequencing pipeline was judged likely to have produced a cluster of highly shared sequence variants as a technical artifact. In an earlier analysis of approximately 590 of the donors, most TCR beta V segments were observed in productive rearrangements about 87% or about 30% of the time, broadly matching IMGT annotations. An association between a missense DCLRE1C variant and V-gene and J-gene trimming of TCR beta chains was found in a later genetic analysis and replicated in an independent cohort. Some IMGT-functional V segments, including TRBV6-2 and TRBV6-3, could not be told apart with the 87-base-pair reads, so those segments were excluded. When HLA alleles, especially DR and DQ, strongly co-occurred, TCR associations were difficult to assign to individual alleles. Only TCR beta chains were sequenced in this cohort, and the absence of alpha or paired-chain data limited detectable features. In a later analysis, the rate of TCR association differed among HLA loci, with DRB1 alleles having the most associated TCRs and HLA-C alleles having the fewest. In a later analysis, HLA-associated TCR beta chains were found to be more clonally expanded and to have lower generation probabilities than equally common non-associated chains. Linkage disequilibrium might explain the correlated functional status among segregating V segments, but an unknown experimental factor could not be ruled out. According to a later genetic analysis, donors in an Asian-associated ancestry cluster had fewer N-insertions in productive TCRs than the approximately 650-donor mean. According to a later analysis, most CMV-associated TCR beta chains appeared to be HLA-restricted, and the HLA associations seemed to be driven largely by CMV exposure. A further reported finding was that TCR beta sequences accurately predicted the HLA-A and HLA-B alleles for most subjects in the first cohort. It was suggested by the authors that the approach could potentially be generalized to other disease states and immunological phenotypes. Cytomegalovirus status was reported to be diagnosed by the classifier with high specificity and sensitivity in both the original and validation cohorts. In a later analysis, 16,951 TCR beta sequences were associated with specific HLA alleles at a false discovery rate of 0.05. A few of the identified cytomegalovirus-associated TCR beta chains were confirmed in vitro to be specific for cytomegalovirus antigens. CMV serostatus was the only immune exposure information available for the cohort. In the study, approximately 160 TCR beta chains were listed as associated with cytomegalovirus. Sequencing depth was assumed to be roughly uniform across donors in the presence/absence analyses, though that assumption may not hold. Most TCR sequences were observed very rarely across donors, whereas some public TCRs were present in many individuals. In a later analysis, several top co-occurrence clusters were reported to appear linked to parvovirus B19, influenza, CMV and Epstein-Barr virus. HLA typing was unavailable for some donors at each locus, so association tests used only the typed subset.

Note on this clone: It lacks a known antigen. Per-base quality was not reported, and no clone a single base away is much larger than it.

The library was generated by the immunoSEQ multiplex PCR assay. For the multiplex PCR, a mixture combining 60 forward primers for TCR Vbeta segments and 13 reverse primers for TCR Jbeta segments was used. Amplification of the CDR3 region of rearranged TCR beta genes was performed with a multiplex PCR assay on genomic DNA. Amplified TCR beta libraries were sequenced as 87-base-pair reads on the Illumina HiSeq System. From the authors' description of their analysis: A later analysis counted tens of millions of unique TCR beta chains across the 666 repertoires, and roughly 9.9 million of these chains were shared by at least two donors. Raw reads were error-corrected and collapsed into unique sequences with a nearest-neighbor algorithm that merged closely related sequences to remove PCR and sequencing errors. Alignment of CDR3 sequences to IMGT reference sequences was used to assign V, D and J gene segments. For a sequence to be retained, a match of at least six nucleotides was required to both a V gene segment and a J gene segment. Rearrangements were called productive when the CDR3 lacked stop codons and stayed in frame with V and J; all others were non-productive. CDR3 was defined according to IMGT convention as the region running from the second conserved V-encoded cysteine to the conserved J-encoded phenylalanine. In an earlier analysis of 500 to 650 of the donors, sequences lacking an unambiguous match to a single V gene segment were excluded. An earlier analysis of some 500 of the donors classified V segments as functional when productive rearrangements were above 56.7% and as segregating when the standard deviation between donors was above 5%. A statistical classification framework was built for diagnosing cytomegalovirus status from the catalog of TCR beta chain sequences. A later analysis assigned V and J genes by comparing TCR nucleotide sequences with IMGT/GENE-DB human TR gene sequences. A later analysis assigned CDR3 sequences and most-parsimonious VDJ recombination scenarios with the TCRdist pipeline. In a later analysis, each TCR beta chain was defined by its CDR3 amino acid sequence together with its V-gene family, and reads lacking a unique V-gene family were excluded. To address suspected cross-contamination and a sequencing artifact, a later analysis removed a few hundred highly shared, low-generation-probability nucleotide sequences. A later analysis calculated a clonal expansion index for each public chain from normalized within-repertoire ranks of inferred template counts. Generation probabilities in a later analysis came from a VDJ recombination model fitted to out-of-frame rearrangements, and those results were checked against IGoR. In a later analysis, hypergeometric tests were used to score TCR-TCR, TCR-HLA and TCR-CMV co-occurrence, with a repertoire-size bias correction applied to TCR pairs. To estimate false discovery rates, a later analysis permuted the HLA or CMV assignments 20 times. In a later analysis, co-occurring TCRs were grouped using DBSCAN, and TCRdist sequence similarity was added for clustering within HLA-allele-positive subsets. Repertoires with fewer than 30,000 or more than 120,000 public chains were left out of co-occurrence clustering, as were a handful of repertoires with anomalous nucleotide sharing. TCRdb provides this immuneACCESS table in a form limited to in-frame rearrangements. Some clones are lacking; in checked studies, under half of them reflect an unresolved V gene, and why the rest are absent is not known. V and J calls plus clone size are reproduced from that table; the DNA served to infer D and trimming. Across this sample there are about 180,000 clones, with around four fifths seen only once. Of the sample, over 1.1% falls within the top ten clones.

The cohort was made up of about 610 healthy bone marrow donors. At the time of sampling, every cohort member was nominally healthy, though immune exposures that went unrecorded were likely present. The donor tested CMV seronegative and was one of the 352 seronegative cohort members. Each donor provided a peripheral blood sample, and peripheral blood mononuclear cells were used for TCR beta sequencing. The Qiagen DNeasy Blood Extraction Kit was used to extract genomic DNA from the blood cell samples. Input material: PBMCs. The rearrangement combines TRBV5-1 with TRBJ2-7, with TRBD2 matching 8 junction bases. The sequence was collected from a man aged 18-30 years in good health and CMV-seronegative. At the DNA level, the sequence is TGCGCCAGCAGCAAGAGGGGAATCCAGGGACTAGTCGGCTCCTACGAGCAGTACTTC. Translated, this gives CASSKRGIQGLVGSYEQYF.